This is a list of T cell receptor beta chains from one sample in a study of shared clonotypes between healthy human individuals. Clones were read by immunoSEQ multiplex PCR, and TCRdb kept only the in-frame ones, dropping some. Of about 380,000 clones detected, approximately 96% appear once; the ten largest clones hold around 0.3%. The material sequenced was memory CD8+ T cells sorted from blood. The receptors were sampled from a man younger than 45 in good health. CDR3s include the opening cysteine and the closing phenylalanine or tryptophan. Each record gives: CDR3 length, V gene, J gene, clone size, D gene, CDR3 DNA, CDR3 protein. The D gene is left open where the match is weak. The listing skips clone size in some rows; elsewhere it reads once, few, many or a size class.

len: 15
v_gene: TRBV5-4
j_gene: TRBJ1-6
abundance: NA
d_gene: NA
CDR3nt: TGTGCCAGCAGCTTGCAAGGGGCGAGGAATTCACCCCTCCACTTT
CDR3aa: CASSLQGARNSPLHF

len: 15
v_gene: TRBV11-1
j_gene: TRBJ2-2
abundance: NA
d_gene: NA
CDR3nt: TGTGCCGTACATTCAACTTCGAAGGTTACCGGGGAGCTGTTTTTT
CDR3aa: CAVHSTSKVTGELFF

len: 13
v_gene: TRBV11-1
j_gene: TRBJ2-5
abundance: NA
d_gene: NA
CDR3nt: TGTGCCAGCAGCTTAGCGCCCCAAGAGACCCAGTACTTC
CDR3aa: CASSLAPQETQYF

len: 14
v_gene: TRBV5-5
j_gene: TRBJ2-7
abundance: NA
d_gene: TRBD2
CDR3nt: TGTGCCAGCAGCAAAGGACTAGCGGGATGGGAGCAGTACTTC
CDR3aa: CASSKGLAGWEQYF

len: 16
v_gene: TRBV6-1
j_gene: TRBJ2-2
abundance: NA
d_gene: NA
CDR3nt: TGTGCCAGCAGTGAATTAACGGGAAAGACGACCGGGGAGCTGTTTTTT
CDR3aa: CASSELTGKTTGELFF

len: 14
v_gene: TRBV28
j_gene: TRBJ1-1
abundance: NA
d_gene: NA
CDR3nt: TGTGCCAGCACCTCAACTCCAGGAAACACTGAAGCTTTCTTT
CDR3aa: CASTSTPGNTEAFF

len: 13
v_gene: TRBV9
j_gene: TRBJ2-1
abundance: NA
d_gene: TRBD1
CDR3nt: TGTGCCAGCAGCACCAACAGGGGCCATGAGCAGTTCTTC
CDR3aa: CASSTNRGHEQFF

len: 14
v_gene: TRBV30
j_gene: TRBJ2-7
abundance: NA
d_gene: TRBD2
CDR3nt: TGTGCCTGGAGGGTAGCGGGAGGGACCTACGAGCAGTACTTC
CDR3aa: CAWRVAGGTYEQYF

len: 14
v_gene: TRBV5-1
j_gene: TRBJ2-3
abundance: NA
d_gene: NA
CDR3nt: TGCGCCAGCAGCCCAAAAGGGGTGGCAGATACGCAGTATTTT
CDR3aa: CASSPKGVADTQYF

len: 13
v_gene: TRBV30
j_gene: TRBJ2-7
abundance: NA
d_gene: NA
CDR3nt: TGTGCCTGGAGTGTGTCAGGGTCCTACGAGCAGTACTTC
CDR3aa: CAWSVSGSYEQYF

len: 13
v_gene: TRBV5-6
j_gene: TRBJ2-3
abundance: NA
d_gene: NA
CDR3nt: TGTGCCAGCAGCTTACCTGGAAGAGATACGCAGTATTTT
CDR3aa: CASSLPGRDTQYF

len: 16
v_gene: TRBV5-1
j_gene: TRBJ1-2
abundance: NA
d_gene: NA
CDR3nt: TGCGCCAGCAGCCTCTCCACCGGGGGATCGGTGGGAGGCTACACCTTC
CDR3aa: CASSLSTGGSVGGYTF

len: 15
v_gene: TRBV9
j_gene: TRBJ2-1
abundance: NA
d_gene: TRBD2
CDR3nt: TGTGCCAGCAGCGTGAGCGGGAGGAACGGCAATGAGCAGTTCTTC
CDR3aa: CASSVSGRNGNEQFF

len: 11
v_gene: TRBV5-1
j_gene: TRBJ2-7
abundance: few
d_gene: NA
CDR3nt: TGCGCCAGCAGCGAGCAATACGAGCAGTACTTC
CDR3aa: CASSEQYEQYF

len: 13
v_gene: TRBV6-1
j_gene: TRBJ2-5
abundance: NA
d_gene: TRBD1
CDR3nt: TGTGCCACCCGACAGGGGCTCCAAGAGACCCAGTACTTC
CDR3aa: CATRQGLQETQYF

len: 14
v_gene: TRBV19
j_gene: TRBJ1-2
abundance: NA
d_gene: TRBD1
CDR3nt: TGTGCCAGTAGTAAGGACAGGGTAGGCTATGGCTACACCTTC
CDR3aa: CASSKDRVGYGYTF

len: 17
v_gene: TRBV4-2
j_gene: TRBJ2-3
abundance: NA
d_gene: TRBD2
CDR3nt: TGTGCCAGCAGCCAAGTGTCCGGGAGGGATAGCACAGATACGCAGTATTTT
CDR3aa: CASSQVSGRDSTDTQYF

len: 16
v_gene: TRBV5-1
j_gene: TRBJ2-1
abundance: NA
d_gene: TRBD2
CDR3nt: TGCGCCAGCAGCTTGGCCGAGGCGGGAGGGATCCATGAGCAGTTCTTC
CDR3aa: CASSLAEAGGIHEQFF

len: 14
v_gene: TRBV5-1
j_gene: TRBJ1-2
abundance: NA
d_gene: TRBD1
CDR3nt: TGCGCCAGCAGCTTCGACAGGGGGGACTATGGCTACACCTTC
CDR3aa: CASSFDRGDYGYTF

len: 13
v_gene: TRBV29-1
j_gene: TRBJ2-2
abundance: NA
d_gene: NA
CDR3nt: TGCAGCGTGGCCGCCAGGGGAGTCGGGGAGCTGTTTTTT
CDR3aa: CSVAARGVGELFF

len: 11
v_gene: TRBV6-1
j_gene: TRBJ1-1
abundance: NA
d_gene: NA
CDR3nt: TGTGCCAGCAAAAGGGGCACTGAAGCTTTCTTT
CDR3aa: CASKRGTEAFF

len: 12
v_gene: TRBV10-3
j_gene: TRBJ2-2
abundance: NA
d_gene: NA
CDR3nt: TGTGCCATCAGTGGGCGGGGCGGGGAGCTGTTTTTT
CDR3aa: CAISGRGGELFF

len: 15
v_gene: TRBV19
j_gene: TRBJ2-3
abundance: NA
d_gene: TRBD2
CDR3nt: TGTGCCAGTAGTCGGACTAGCGGCCGCACAGATACGCAGTATTTT
CDR3aa: CASSRTSGRTDTQYF

len: 16
v_gene: TRBV10-1
j_gene: TRBJ2-7
abundance: NA
d_gene: NA
CDR3nt: TGCGCCAGCAGCCGACAGGTCGGGGGCCCATCCTACGAGCAGTACTTC
CDR3aa: CASSRQVGGPSYEQYF

len: 14
v_gene: TRBV28
j_gene: TRBJ1-3
abundance: once
d_gene: NA
CDR3nt: TGTGCCAGCAGTTCAGGGGCCGTCGGAAACACCATATATTTT
CDR3aa: CASSSGAVGNTIYF

len: 12
v_gene: TRBV2
j_gene: TRBJ2-1
abundance: NA
d_gene: NA
CDR3nt: TGTGCCAGCATAGGTAGCGGTAATGAGCAGTTCTTC
CDR3aa: CASIGSGNEQFF

len: 12
v_gene: TRBV18
j_gene: TRBJ1-5
abundance: NA
d_gene: NA
CDR3nt: TGTGCCAGCTCATTCCCAGGTCAGCCCCAGCATTTT
CDR3aa: CASSFPGQPQHF

len: 15
v_gene: TRBV10-2
j_gene: TRBJ2-1
abundance: NA
d_gene: TRBD2
CDR3nt: TGCGCCAGCAGTGAGCCTAGCGGGAGGGCCAATGAGCAGTTCTTC
CDR3aa: CASSEPSGRANEQFF

len: 16
v_gene: TRBV9
j_gene: TRBJ2-1
abundance: NA
d_gene: TRBD1
CDR3nt: TGTGCCAGCAGCGTAGTGGGGACAGGGCCTCGGAATGAGCAGTTCTTC
CDR3aa: CASSVVGTGPRNEQFF

len: 13
v_gene: TRBV7-9
j_gene: TRBJ2-3
abundance: NA
d_gene: NA
CDR3nt: TGTGCCAGCAGCTTAGAAGACTACGATACGCAGTATTTT
CDR3aa: CASSLEDYDTQYF

len: 14
v_gene: TRBV28
j_gene: TRBJ1-2
abundance: NA
d_gene: NA
CDR3nt: TGTGCCAGCAGTTTCCAGGGGTCGGGCTATGGCTACACCTTC
CDR3aa: CASSFQGSGYGYTF

len: 12
v_gene: TRBV28
j_gene: TRBJ2-1
abundance: NA
d_gene: NA
CDR3nt: TGTGCCAGCAGTTTAATCAGCAATGAGCAGTTCTTC
CDR3aa: CASSLISNEQFF

len: 12
v_gene: TRBV15
j_gene: TRBJ1-2
abundance: few
d_gene: NA
CDR3nt: TGTGCCACCAGCAGAGATCACTATGGCTACACCTTC
CDR3aa: CATSRDHYGYTF

len: 16
v_gene: TRBV7-9
j_gene: TRBJ1-2
abundance: NA
d_gene: TRBD1
CDR3nt: TGTGCCAGCAGCTTACGGAGAGGGGGCGCAGACTATGGCTACACCTTC
CDR3aa: CASSLRRGGADYGYTF

len: 11
v_gene: TRBV29-1
j_gene: TRBJ1-1
abundance: NA
d_gene: NA
CDR3nt: TGCAGCGTTGCAGAGAACACTGAAGCTTTCTTT
CDR3aa: CSVAENTEAFF

len: 14
v_gene: TRBV6-5
j_gene: TRBJ1-2
abundance: NA
d_gene: NA
CDR3nt: TGTGCCAGCAGTTACCGAGGGAGCTCCTATGGCTACACCTTC
CDR3aa: CASSYRGSSYGYTF

len: 15
v_gene: TRBV19
j_gene: TRBJ1-1
abundance: NA
d_gene: TRBD1
CDR3nt: TGTGCCAGTAGTTTGTCAGGGGGCGTGAACACTGAAGCTTTCTTT
CDR3aa: CASSLSGGVNTEAFF

len: 15
v_gene: TRBV2
j_gene: TRBJ2-5
abundance: NA
d_gene: TRBD2
CDR3nt: TGTGCCAGCAAGACTGGCGGGAGGGCCGTCGAGACCCAGTACTTC
CDR3aa: CASKTGGRAVETQYF

len: 16
v_gene: TRBV21-1
j_gene: TRBJ2-7
abundance: once
d_gene: NA
CDR3nt: TGTGCCAGCAGCCCCCAGGGGGGAGAGGGCTCCTACGAGCAGTACTTC
CDR3aa: CASSPQGGEGSYEQYF

len: 15
v_gene: TRBV27
j_gene: TRBJ2-5
abundance: NA
d_gene: NA
CDR3nt: TGTGCCAGCAGTTTAACGGGGGACAGTAAAGAGACCCAGTACTTC
CDR3aa: CASSLTGDSKETQYF

len: 11
v_gene: TRBV11-3
j_gene: TRBJ2-1
abundance: NA
d_gene: NA
CDR3nt: TGTGCCAGCAGCCATGGGCTTGAGCAGTTCTTC
CDR3aa: CASSHGLEQFF

len: 14
v_gene: TRBV10-3
j_gene: TRBJ1-1
abundance: NA
d_gene: NA
CDR3nt: TGTGCCATCAGTGGAATCGCAGGGAACACTGAAGCTTTCTTT
CDR3aa: CAISGIAGNTEAFF

len: 13
v_gene: TRBV7-3
j_gene: TRBJ2-7
abundance: NA
d_gene: TRBD2
CDR3nt: TGTGCCAGCAGCCCGGGGAGCGGGAGCGAGCAGTACTTC
CDR3aa: CASSPGSGSEQYF

len: 14
v_gene: TRBV5-1
j_gene: TRBJ2-7
abundance: NA
d_gene: NA
CDR3nt: TGCGCCAGCAGCTTGGGGTACAGCTTCTACGAGCAGTACTTC
CDR3aa: CASSLGYSFYEQYF

len: 12
v_gene: TRBV29-1
j_gene: TRBJ2-7
abundance: NA
d_gene: NA
CDR3nt: TGCAGCGTTGCCTATAACTCCTACGAGCAGTACTTC
CDR3aa: CSVAYNSYEQYF

len: 14
v_gene: TRBV9
j_gene: TRBJ2-2
abundance: NA
d_gene: NA
CDR3nt: TGTGCCAGCAATCCAACCCGGAGGGCCCGGGGAGCTGTTTTT
CDR3aa: CASNPTRRARGAVF

len: 13
v_gene: TRBV11-2
j_gene: TRBJ1-2
abundance: once
d_gene: NA
CDR3nt: TGTGCCAGCAGCTTAGTCAGGGGCTATGGCTACACCTTC
CDR3aa: CASSLVRGYGYTF

len: 15
v_gene: TRBV30
j_gene: TRBJ2-7
abundance: NA
d_gene: TRBD2
CDR3nt: TGTGCCTGGAGTGGTGTCCCTAGCGGGAGTTACGAGCAGTACTTC
CDR3aa: CAWSGVPSGSYEQYF

len: 17
v_gene: TRBV19
j_gene: TRBJ1-1
abundance: NA
d_gene: NA
CDR3nt: TGTGCCAGTAGGAGGGTCACTATTAGGGGCGGAAACACTGAAGCTTTCTTT
CDR3aa: CASRRVTIRGGNTEAFF

len: 15
v_gene: TRBV19
j_gene: TRBJ2-7
abundance: NA
d_gene: TRBD2
CDR3nt: TGTGCCAGTAGTATAAGACTAGCGGGAGACTACGAGCAGTACTTC
CDR3aa: CASSIRLAGDYEQYF

len: 15
v_gene: TRBV28
j_gene: TRBJ2-6
abundance: NA
d_gene: NA
CDR3nt: TGTGCCAGCAGTTTAAGCAGGGCTGGGGCCAACGTCCTGACTTTC
CDR3aa: CASSLSRAGANVLTF

len: 15
v_gene: TRBV10-3
j_gene: TRBJ2-6
abundance: NA
d_gene: NA
CDR3nt: TGTGCCATCAGTGAGTCTCACTCTGGGGCCAACGTCCTGACTTTC
CDR3aa: CAISESHSGANVLTF

len: 14
v_gene: TRBV6-5
j_gene: TRBJ2-7
abundance: NA
d_gene: NA
CDR3nt: TGTGCCAGCAGTTACGAGGGACAAGTCTACGAGCAGTACTTC
CDR3aa: CASSYEGQVYEQYF

len: 14
v_gene: TRBV6-5
j_gene: TRBJ2-3
abundance: NA
d_gene: NA
CDR3nt: TGTGCCAGCAGTTACTCAACTCTCACAGATACGCAGTATTTT
CDR3aa: CASSYSTLTDTQYF

len: 10
v_gene: TRBV30
j_gene: TRBJ2-3
abundance: NA
d_gene: NA
CDR3nt: TGTGCCTGGAGATCAGATACGCAGTATTTT
CDR3aa: CAWRSDTQYF